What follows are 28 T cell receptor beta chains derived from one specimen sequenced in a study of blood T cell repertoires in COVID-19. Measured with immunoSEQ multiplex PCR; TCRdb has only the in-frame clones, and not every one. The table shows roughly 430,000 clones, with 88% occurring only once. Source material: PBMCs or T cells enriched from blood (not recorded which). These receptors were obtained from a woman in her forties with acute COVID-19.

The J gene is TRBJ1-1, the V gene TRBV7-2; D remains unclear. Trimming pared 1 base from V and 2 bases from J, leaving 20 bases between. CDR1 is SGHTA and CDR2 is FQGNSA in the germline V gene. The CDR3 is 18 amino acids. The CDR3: CASSLGQGRRRGNTEAFF. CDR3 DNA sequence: TGTGCCAGCAGCTTAGGTCAAGGGCGACGCCGGGGTAACACTGAAGCTTTCTTT.

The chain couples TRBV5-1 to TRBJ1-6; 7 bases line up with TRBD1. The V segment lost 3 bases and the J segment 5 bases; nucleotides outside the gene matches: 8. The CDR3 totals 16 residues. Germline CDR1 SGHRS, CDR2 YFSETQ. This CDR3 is CASSSQTGQNNSPLHF. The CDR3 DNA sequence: TGCGCCAGCAGCTCACAAACGGGACAGAATAATTCACCCCTCCACTTT.

The CDR3 nucleotides are TGTGCCAGCACCTACAGGCCTACGAACACTGAAGCTTTCTTT. Translated: CASTYRPTNTEAFF. The V and J genes are TRBV6-5 and TRBJ1-1; D might be TRBD1 (5 bases). There are 14 residues in the CDR3. V was pared by 7 bases and J by 1 base, with 13 bases between. The germline CDR1 and CDR2 sequences are MNHEY and SVGAGI.

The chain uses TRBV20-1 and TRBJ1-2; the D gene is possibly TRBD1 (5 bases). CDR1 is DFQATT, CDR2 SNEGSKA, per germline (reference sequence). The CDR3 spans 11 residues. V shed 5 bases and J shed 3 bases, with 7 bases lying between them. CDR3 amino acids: CSAGGDYGYTF. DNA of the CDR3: TGCAGTGCTGGGGGGGACTATGGCTACACCTTC.

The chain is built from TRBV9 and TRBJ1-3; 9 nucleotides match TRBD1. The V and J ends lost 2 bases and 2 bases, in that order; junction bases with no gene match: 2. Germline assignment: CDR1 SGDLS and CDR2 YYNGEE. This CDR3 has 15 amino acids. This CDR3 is CASSVGDRAGNTIYF. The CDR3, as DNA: TGTGCCAGCAGCGTTGGGGACAGGGCTGGAAACACCATATATTTT. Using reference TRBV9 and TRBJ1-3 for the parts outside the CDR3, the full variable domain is DSGVTQTPKHLITATGQRVTLRCSPRSGDLSVYWYQQSLDQGLQFLIQYYNGEERAKGNILERFSAQQFPDLHSELNLSSLELGDSALYFCASSVGDRAGNTIYFGEGSWLTVV.

The CDR3 region is CASSDPRGGLQETQYF. The CDR3 nucleotides read TGTGCCAGCAGTGACCCCCGCGGGGGTTTACAAGAGACCCAGTACTTC. This chain links TRBV2 with TRBJ2-5; 7 bases match TRBD2. This CDR3 region has 16 residues. Germline CDR1 SNHLY, CDR2 FYNNEI. V lost 3 bases to trimming and J lost 2 bases; unmatched junction nucleotides: 9. The whole variable domain, remainder taken from reference TRBV2 and TRBJ2-5, is EPEVTQTPSHQVTQMGQEVILRCVPISNHLYFYWYRQILGQKVEFLVSFYNNEISEKSEIFDDQFSVERPDGSNFTLKIRSTKLEDSAMYFCASSDPRGGLQETQYFGPGTRLLVL.

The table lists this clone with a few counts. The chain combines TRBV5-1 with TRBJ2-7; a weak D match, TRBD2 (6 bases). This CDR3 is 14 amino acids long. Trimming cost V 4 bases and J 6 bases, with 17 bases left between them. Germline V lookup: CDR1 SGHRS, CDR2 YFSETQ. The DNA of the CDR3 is TGCGCCAGCAGCCGGGACTCCCTCTCGGGCGAGCAGTACTTC. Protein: CASSRDSLSGEQYF.

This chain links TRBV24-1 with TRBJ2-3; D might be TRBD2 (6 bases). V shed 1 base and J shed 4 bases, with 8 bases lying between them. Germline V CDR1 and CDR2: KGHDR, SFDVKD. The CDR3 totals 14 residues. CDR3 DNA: TGTGCCACCAGTGATTTAGCGGGTCCAGATACGCAGTATTTT. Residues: CATSDLAGPDTQYF.

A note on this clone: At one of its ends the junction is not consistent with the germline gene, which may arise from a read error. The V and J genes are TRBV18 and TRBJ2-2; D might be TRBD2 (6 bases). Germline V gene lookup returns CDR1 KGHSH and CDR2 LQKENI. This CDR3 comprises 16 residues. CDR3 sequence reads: CVSSPYLGGDTGELFF. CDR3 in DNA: TGTGTCAGCTCACCATACTTGGGAGGAGACACCGGGGAGCTGTTTTTT.

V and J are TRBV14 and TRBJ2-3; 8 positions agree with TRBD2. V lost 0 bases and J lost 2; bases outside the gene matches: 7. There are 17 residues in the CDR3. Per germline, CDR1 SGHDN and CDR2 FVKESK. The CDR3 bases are TGTGCCAGCAGCCAAGATGTCGCGGGGGGAAACACAGATACGCAGTATTTT. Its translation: CASSQDVAGGNTDTQYF.

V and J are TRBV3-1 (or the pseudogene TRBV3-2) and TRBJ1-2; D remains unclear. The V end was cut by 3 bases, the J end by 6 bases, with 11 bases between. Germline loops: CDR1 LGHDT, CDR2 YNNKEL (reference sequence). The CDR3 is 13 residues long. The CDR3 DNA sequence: TGTGCCAGCAGCCACTATTCACAGCATGGCTACACCTTC. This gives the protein CASSHYSQHGYTF.

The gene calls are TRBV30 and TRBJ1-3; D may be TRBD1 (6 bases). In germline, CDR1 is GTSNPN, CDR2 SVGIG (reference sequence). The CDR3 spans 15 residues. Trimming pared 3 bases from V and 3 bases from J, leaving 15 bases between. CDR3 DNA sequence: TGTGCCTGGAGGGTGGTCGGGGGGCTTGGAAACACCATATATTTT. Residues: CAWRVVGGLGNTIYF.

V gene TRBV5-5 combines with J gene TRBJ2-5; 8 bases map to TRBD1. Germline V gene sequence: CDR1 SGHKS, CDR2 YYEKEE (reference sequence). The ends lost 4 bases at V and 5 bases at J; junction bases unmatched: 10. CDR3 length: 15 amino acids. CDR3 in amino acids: CASSQRTGSWETQYF. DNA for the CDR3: TGTGCCAGCAGCCAACGGACAGGGAGTTGGGAGACCCAGTACTTC.

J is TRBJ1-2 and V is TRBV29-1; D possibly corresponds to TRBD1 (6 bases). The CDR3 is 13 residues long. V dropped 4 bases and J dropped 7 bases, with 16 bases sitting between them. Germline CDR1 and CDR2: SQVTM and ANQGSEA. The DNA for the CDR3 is TGCAGCGTTGGTGATCGGGGGGCCGGTGGCTACACCTTC. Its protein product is CSVGDRGAGGYTF.

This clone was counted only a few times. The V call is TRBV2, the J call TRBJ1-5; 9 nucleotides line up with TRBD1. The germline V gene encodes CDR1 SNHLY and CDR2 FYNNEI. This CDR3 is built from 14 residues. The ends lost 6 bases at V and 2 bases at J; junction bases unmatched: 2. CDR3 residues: CASRTGGGNQPQHF. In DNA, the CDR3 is TGTGCCAGCAGGACAGGGGGGGGCAATCAGCCCCAGCATTTT.

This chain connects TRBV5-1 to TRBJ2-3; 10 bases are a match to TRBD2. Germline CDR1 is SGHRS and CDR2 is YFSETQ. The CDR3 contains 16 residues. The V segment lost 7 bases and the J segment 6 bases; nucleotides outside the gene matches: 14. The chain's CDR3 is CASRKTPSGGRDTQYF. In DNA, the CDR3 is TGCGCCAGCCGGAAAACACCTAGCGGGGGTCGGGATACGCAGTATTTT.

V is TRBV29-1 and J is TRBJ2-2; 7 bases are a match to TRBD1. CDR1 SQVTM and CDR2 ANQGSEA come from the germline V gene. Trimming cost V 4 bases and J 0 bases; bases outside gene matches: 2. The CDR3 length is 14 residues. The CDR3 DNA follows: TGCAGCGTTGCCGGGACAGCGAACACCGGGGAGCTGTTTTTT. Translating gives CSVAGTANTGELFF.

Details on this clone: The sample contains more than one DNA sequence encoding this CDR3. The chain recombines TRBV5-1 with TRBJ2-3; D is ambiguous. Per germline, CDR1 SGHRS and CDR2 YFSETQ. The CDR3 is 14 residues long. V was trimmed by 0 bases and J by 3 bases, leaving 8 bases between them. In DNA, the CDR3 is TGCGCCAGCAGCTTGGGAGGCAGTACAGATACGCAGTATTTT. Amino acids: CASSLGGSTDTQYF.

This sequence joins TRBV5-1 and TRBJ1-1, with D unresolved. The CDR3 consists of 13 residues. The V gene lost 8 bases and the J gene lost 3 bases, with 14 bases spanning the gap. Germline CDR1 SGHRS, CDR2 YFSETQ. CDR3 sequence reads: CASAAIRDTEAFF. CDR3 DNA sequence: TGCGCCAGTGCTGCCATCCGGGACACTGAAGCTTTCTTT. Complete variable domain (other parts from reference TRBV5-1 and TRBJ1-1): KAGVTQTPRYLIKTRGQQVTLSCSPISGHRSVSWYQQTPGQGLQFLFEYFSETQRNKGNFPGRFSGRQFSNSRSEMNVSTLELGDSALYLCASAAIRDTEAFFGQGTRLTVV.

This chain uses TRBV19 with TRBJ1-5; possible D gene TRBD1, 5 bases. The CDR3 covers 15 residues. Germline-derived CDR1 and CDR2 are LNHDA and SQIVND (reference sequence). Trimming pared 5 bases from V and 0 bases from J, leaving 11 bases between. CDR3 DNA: TGTGCCAGTAGTTGGACACCGTTTAGCAATCAGCCCCAGCATTTT. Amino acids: CASSWTPFSNQPQHF.

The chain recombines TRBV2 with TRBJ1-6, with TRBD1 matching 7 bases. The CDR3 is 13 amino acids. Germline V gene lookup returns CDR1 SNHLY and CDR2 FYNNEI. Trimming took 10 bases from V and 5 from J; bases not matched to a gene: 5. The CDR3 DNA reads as TGTGCCACCGGGACAGCCAATAATTCACCCCTCCACTTT. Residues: CATGTANNSPLHF. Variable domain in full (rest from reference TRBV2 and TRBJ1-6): EPEVTQTPSHQVTQMGQEVILRCVPISNHLYFYWYRQILGQKVEFLVSFYNNEISEKSEIFDDQFSVERPDGSNFTLKIRSTKLEDSAMYFCATGTANNSPLHFGNGTRLTVT.

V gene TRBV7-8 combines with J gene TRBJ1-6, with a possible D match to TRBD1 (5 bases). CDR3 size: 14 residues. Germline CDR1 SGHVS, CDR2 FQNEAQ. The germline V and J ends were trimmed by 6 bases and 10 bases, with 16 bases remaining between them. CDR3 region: CASRENPGVSPLHF. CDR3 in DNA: TGTGCCAGCAGAGAAAACCCGGGGGTCTCACCCCTCCACTTT.

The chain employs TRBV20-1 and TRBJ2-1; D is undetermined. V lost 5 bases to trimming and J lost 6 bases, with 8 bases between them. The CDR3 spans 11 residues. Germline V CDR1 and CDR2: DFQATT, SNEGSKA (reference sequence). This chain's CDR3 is CSAAPGNEQFF. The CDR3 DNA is TGCAGTGCTGCCCCCGGCAATGAGCAGTTCTTC.

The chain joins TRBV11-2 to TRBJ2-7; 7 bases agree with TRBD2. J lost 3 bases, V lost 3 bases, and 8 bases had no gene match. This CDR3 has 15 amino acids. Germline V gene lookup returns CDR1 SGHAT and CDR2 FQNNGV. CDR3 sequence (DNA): TGTGCCAGCAGCTTGTGGACTAGTGGAAACTACGAGCAGTACTTC. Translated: CASSLWTSGNYEQYF.

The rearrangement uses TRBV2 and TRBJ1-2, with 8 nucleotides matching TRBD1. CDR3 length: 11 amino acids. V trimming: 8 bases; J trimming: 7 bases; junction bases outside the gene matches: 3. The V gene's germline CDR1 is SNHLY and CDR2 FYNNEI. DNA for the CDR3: TGTGCCAGCGGCAGGGGGCCTGGCTACACCTTC. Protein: CASGRGPGYTF.

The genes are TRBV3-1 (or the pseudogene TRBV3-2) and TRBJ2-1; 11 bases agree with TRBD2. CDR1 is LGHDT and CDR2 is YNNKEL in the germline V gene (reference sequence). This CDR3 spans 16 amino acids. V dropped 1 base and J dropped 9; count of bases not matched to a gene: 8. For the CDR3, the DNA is TGTGCCAGCAGCCAAGTAATAGCGGGGGGGCCCGGTGAGCAGTTCTTC. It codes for CASSQVIAGGPGEQFF.

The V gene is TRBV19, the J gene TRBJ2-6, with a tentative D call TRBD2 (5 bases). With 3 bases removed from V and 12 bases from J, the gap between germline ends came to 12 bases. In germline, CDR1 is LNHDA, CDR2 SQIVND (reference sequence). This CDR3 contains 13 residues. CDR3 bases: TGTGCCAGTAGTATTAGGGAGTTAAGCGTCCTGACTTTC. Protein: CASSIRELSVLTF.

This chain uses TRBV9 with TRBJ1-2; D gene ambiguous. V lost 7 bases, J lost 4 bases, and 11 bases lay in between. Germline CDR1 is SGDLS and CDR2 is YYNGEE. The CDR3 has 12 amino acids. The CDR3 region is CASAGTSYGYTF. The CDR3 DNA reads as TGTGCCAGCGCGGGCACAAGCTATGGCTACACCTTC.